One and the same sample provided the 26 T cell receptor beta chains below, sequenced in a study of blood T cell repertoires in COVID-19. Method: immunoSEQ multiplex PCR; TCRdb's copy keeps in-frame clones and lacks some. The sample carries about 140,000 clones, 87% recorded once. The specimen sequenced was peripheral blood. The source of these receptors is a human donor in a cohort sampled during active COVID-19.

The chain links TRBV2 to TRBJ2-1; 12 positions agree with TRBD2. Germline CDR1 is SNHLY and CDR2 is FYNNEI. J gave up 2 bases and V 5 bases, and 4 bases lay outside the gene matches. The CDR3 has 16 residues. The DNA for the CDR3 is TGTGCCAGCAGTTCGAGGACTAGCGGGGCCTACAATGAGCAGTTCTTC. Translating gives CASSSRTSGAYNEQFF.

This clone was detected only once. The chain has TRBV29-1 and TRBJ1-1, with 7 bases identical to TRBD1. In germline, CDR1 is SQVTM, CDR2 ANQGSEA. The ends lost 6 bases at V and 0 bases at J; junction bases unmatched: 4. This CDR3 has 13 residues. This chain's CDR3 is CSVPGQMNTEAFF. In DNA form, the CDR3 reads TGCAGCGTCCCGGGACAGATGAACACTGAAGCTTTCTTT.

In DNA form, the CDR3 reads TGTGCCAGCAGCGTAGCAACAGACAGCACCTTATACGAGCAGTACTTC. Amino acid sequence: CASSVATDSTLYEQYF. J is TRBJ2-7 and V is TRBV9; a weak D match, TRBD1 (5 bases). Germline CDR1 SGDLS, CDR2 YYNGEE. The CDR3 runs 16 residues. The V gene lost 0 bases and the J gene lost 4 bases, with 17 bases spanning the gap.

The rearrangement joins TRBV6-5 to TRBJ1-2; 8 bases fit TRBD1. There are 14 residues in the CDR3. The germline gives CDR1 MNHEY, CDR2 SVGAGI. J gave up 8 bases and V 0 bases, and 5 bases lay outside the gene matches. The CDR3 bases are TGTGCCAGCAGTTACTCGACAGGGGTTATCGGCTACACCTTC. Amino acid sequence: CASSYSTGVIGYTF.

V usage is TRBV11-3 and J usage is TRBJ1-1; D gene ambiguous. Trimming stripped 3 bases from V and 7 bases from J, with 12 bases between. The CDR3 spans 13 residues. Per germline, CDR1 SGHNT and CDR2 YENEEA. This CDR3 reads CASSFQERSEAFF. As DNA, the CDR3 is TGTGCCAGCAGCTTCCAGGAGCGGAGTGAAGCTTTCTTT.

This clone appeared a single time. This chain joins TRBV14 and TRBJ2-1; no clear D gene. Germline V gives CDR1 SGHDN, CDR2 FVKESK. Trimming left V 0 bases short and J 7 bases short, with 7 bases between. CDR3 length: 13 amino acids. The chain's CDR3 is CASSQDLRNEQFF. The CDR3 DNA follows: TGTGCCAGCAGCCAAGATCTGAGGAATGAGCAGTTCTTC.

The chain combines TRBV3-1 (or the pseudogene TRBV3-2) with TRBJ2-7; D is unclear. The germline V gene has CDR1 LGHDT and CDR2 YNNKEL (reference sequence). The V and J ends lost 1 base and 1 base respectively, with 5 bases between them. This CDR3 spans 13 amino acids. In DNA form, the CDR3 reads TGTGCCAGCAGCCAAGTCCATTCCTACGAGCAGTACTTC. It codes for CASSQVHSYEQYF.

The gene calls are TRBV3-1 (or the pseudogene TRBV3-2) and TRBJ2-1, with 8 positions matching TRBD2. After removal of 4 bases from V and 11 bases from J, the junction contained 13 bases not matched to a gene. The CDR3 sequence is 15 residues long. Germline-derived CDR1 and CDR2 are LGHDT and YNNKEL (reference sequence). CDR3 in amino acids: CASSPRGGVLRKQFF. The CDR3 DNA follows: TGTGCCAGCAGCCCCCGGGGGGGCGTACTCAGGAAGCAGTTCTTC.

V usage is TRBV29-1 and J usage is TRBJ1-1; perhaps TRBD1 as D (5 bases). CDR1 is SQVTM and CDR2 is ANQGSEA in the germline V gene. V was shortened by 7 bases and J by 4 bases, with 13 bases between the two germline ends. The CDR3 is made up of 12 amino acids. This chain's CDR3 is CSAIRVGTEAFF. The CDR3 DNA reads as TGCAGCGCAATCAGGGTGGGCACTGAAGCTTTCTTT.

This rearrangement joins TRBV19 to TRBJ2-6, with TRBD1 matching over 12 bases. The CDR3 runs 19 residues. Germline loops: CDR1 LNHDA, CDR2 SQIVND (reference sequence). Losses at the gene ends were 5 bases for V and 4 bases for J; bases not matched to a gene: 12. The CDR3 loop is CASSRRVGQGAEGANVLTF. In DNA form, the CDR3 reads TGTGCCAGTAGTCGTCGCGTGGGACAGGGGGCGGAAGGGGCCAACGTCCTGACTTTC.

This chain connects TRBV13 to TRBJ2-3; maybe TRBD1 (6 bases). The germline V gene has CDR1 PRHDT and CDR2 FYEKMQ (reference sequence). V was shortened by 1 base and J by 3 bases, with 14 bases between the two germline ends. The CDR3 sequence is 16 residues long. Here the CDR3 DNA reads TGTGCCAGCAGCTTAGAGATCAGGGGCCGGACAGATACGCAGTATTTT. It specifies CASSLEIRGRTDTQYF.

The chain combines TRBV3-1 (or the pseudogene TRBV3-2) with TRBJ1-2; possibly TRBD1 for D (5 bases). The germline CDR1 and CDR2 sequences are LGHDT and YNNKEL (reference sequence). V lost 0 bases to trimming and J lost 8 bases, with 16 bases between them. The CDR3 has 15 residues. This CDR3 reads CASSQDLARVGGYTF. CDR3 coding DNA: TGTGCCAGCAGCCAAGATCTCGCCAGGGTAGGCGGCTACACCTTC.

The V and J genes are TRBV5-5 and TRBJ1-1; 8 bases align to TRBD1. This CDR3 is built from 15 residues. In germline, CDR1 is SGHKS, CDR2 YYEKEE (reference sequence). V lost 5 bases, J lost 7 bases, and 13 bases stayed unmatched. The chain's CDR3 is CASSFTGGQGLEAFF. The CDR3 nucleotides read TGTGCCAGCAGTTTTACTGGTGGACAGGGCCTTGAAGCTTTCTTT. Supplemented by reference TRBV5-5 and TRBJ1-1, the full variable domain reads DAGVTQSPTHLIKTRGQQVTLRCSPISGHKSVSWYQQVLGQGPQFIFQYYEKEERGRGNFPDRFSARQFPNYSSELNVNALLLGDSALYLCASSFTGGQGLEAFFGQGTRLTVV.

The chain links TRBV19 to TRBJ1-2; 10 bases are a match to TRBD1. The germline V gene encodes CDR1 LNHDA and CDR2 SQIVND (reference sequence). The CDR3 length is 14 residues. The J segment lost 4 bases and the V segment lost 7 bases, leaving 6 bases of the junction unmatched. The CDR3 DNA sequence: TGTGCCAGTACCCGACAGGGGGCCCTCTATGGCTACACCTTC. Translation gives CASTRQGALYGYTF.

This sequence joins TRBV9 and TRBJ2-5, with a tentative D call TRBD2 (5 bases). Germline CDR1 is SGDLS and CDR2 is YYNGEE. V was trimmed by 0 bases and J by 5 bases, leaving 17 bases between them. This CDR3 spans 16 amino acids. The CDR3 DNA is TGTGCCAGCAGCGTAGCATCTCGGGGAGCCGGGGAGACCCAGTACTTC. It yields the protein CASSVASRGAGETQYF.

The genes are TRBV30 and TRBJ1-1, with D perhaps matching TRBD1 (6 bases). Deletions cut 3 bases from V and 3 bases from J, with 14 bases between. The CDR3 has 14 amino acids. The germline V gene has CDR1 GTSNPN and CDR2 SVGIG (reference sequence). The CDR3 DNA is TGTGCCTGGAGCGGGTTGACAGGAGACACTGAAGCTTTCTTT. Translation gives CAWSGLTGDTEAFF.

The V and J genes are TRBV19 and TRBJ2-2; 12 bases map to TRBD2. Trimming at V came to 8 bases and at J to 8 bases, leaving 9 bases not matched to a gene. The CDR3 has 15 residues. The germline V gene encodes CDR1 LNHDA and CDR2 SQIVND (reference sequence). CDR3 protein: CASRPGLAGRGELFF. The CDR3, as DNA: TGTGCCAGTCGACCTGGACTAGCGGGAAGAGGGGAGCTGTTTTTT.

This clone was counted a single time. The chain carries TRBV6-5 and TRBJ1-2; D gene uncertain. Per germline, CDR1 MNHEY and CDR2 SVGAGI. The CDR3 covers 11 residues. The V gene lost 8 bases and the J gene lost 4 bases, with 8 bases spanning the gap. The CDR3 sequence: CASGFGYGYTF. As DNA, the CDR3 is TGTGCCAGCGGTTTCGGCTATGGCTACACCTTC.

The rearrangement uses TRBV7-9 and TRBJ1-6; D ambiguous. The ends were cut back, 3 bases at V and 4 bases at J, with 4 bases in the middle. There are 13 residues in the CDR3. CDR1 SEHNR and CDR2 FQNEAQ come from the germline V gene (reference sequence). The CDR3 region is CASSFNYNSPLHF. The CDR3 nucleotides are TGTGCCAGCAGCTTTAATTATAATTCACCCCTCCACTTT.

The CDR3 nucleotides read TGTGCCAGCAGCCCGAAATACTATCGGGACAGGGGACCCTACGAGCAGTACTTC. This gives the protein CASSPKYYRDRGPYEQYF. The rearrangement links TRBV7-9 to TRBJ2-7, with TRBD1 matching 10 bases. The length of the CDR3 is 18 residues. Per germline, CDR1 SEHNR and CDR2 FQNEAQ (reference sequence). V trimming: 5 bases; J trimming: 2 bases; junction bases outside the gene matches: 15.

V is TRBV19 and J is TRBJ1-5; 9 nucleotides align to TRBD1. There are 15 residues in the CDR3. Trimming removed 8 bases from V and 5 bases from J; junction bases left unmatched: 10. Germline lookup yields CDR1 LNHDA and CDR2 SQIVND (reference sequence). The CDR3 here is CASCQGQGKHQPQHF. In DNA form, the CDR3 reads TGTGCCAGTTGTCAGGGACAGGGTAAACATCAGCCCCAGCATTTT.

This chain links TRBV19 with TRBJ1-5; tentatively, D is TRBD1 (5 bases). The CDR3 length is 17 residues. V lost 1 base to trimming and J lost 9 bases, with 22 bases between them. CDR1 and CDR2 from the germline V gene are LNHDA and SQIVND (reference sequence). CDR3 residues: CASSIVRGFLDPGPQHF. The CDR3 bases are TGTGCCAGTAGTATAGTAAGGGGATTCCTGGACCCTGGGCCCCAGCATTTT. Combining the CDR3 with reference TRBV19 and TRBJ1-5 gives the whole variable domain DGGITQSPKYLFRKEGQNVTLSCEQNLNHDAMYWYRQDPGQGLRLIYYSQIVNDFQKGDIAEGYSVSREKKESFPLTVTSAQKNPTAFYLCASSIVRGFLDPGPQHFGDGTRLSIL.

This clone turned up a few times. The genes are TRBV6-4 and TRBJ2-7; 10 bases match TRBD1. V lost 9 bases and J lost 1; bases outside the gene matches: 3. CDR3 length: 13 residues. The germline V gene has CDR1 MRHNA and CDR2 SNTAGT. Here the CDR3 reads CARRTGGSYEQYF. The CDR3 coding sequence is TGTGCCAGACGGACAGGGGGGTCCTACGAGCAGTACTTC.

The chain joins TRBV2 to TRBJ2-7; perhaps TRBD2 as D (6 bases). The CDR3 loop spans 15 amino acids. Per germline, CDR1 SNHLY and CDR2 FYNNEI. The V end was cut by 4 bases, the J end by 1 base, with 14 bases between. The chain's CDR3 is CASSAPGGVSYEQYF. The CDR3 coding sequence is TGTGCCAGCAGTGCCCCCGGAGGGGTATCCTACGAGCAGTACTTC.

This chain connects TRBV5-1 to TRBJ2-5; D might be TRBD1 (6 bases). V lost 4 bases to trimming and J lost 2 bases, with 12 bases between them. The CDR3 consists of 14 residues. The germline V gene has CDR1 SGHRS and CDR2 YFSETQ. CDR3 amino acids: CASSKQGTQETQYF. CDR3 DNA: TGCGCCAGCAGCAAACAGGGAACTCAAGAGACCCAGTACTTC. The complete variable domain, with remaining parts taken from reference TRBV5-1 and TRBJ2-5, reads KAGVTQTPRYLIKTRGQQVTLSCSPISGHRSVSWYQQTPGQGLQFLFEYFSETQRNKGNFPGRFSGRQFSNSRSEMNVSTLELGDSALYLCASSKQGTQETQYFGPGTRLLVL.

The chain recombines TRBV28 with TRBJ1-3, with D perhaps matching TRBD1 (5 bases). Deletions cut 4 bases from V and 0 bases from J, with 13 bases between. CDR3 length equals 16 residues. Germline CDR1 MDHEN, CDR2 SYDVKM. The CDR3 here is CASSSPTVISGNTIYF. CDR3 in DNA: TGTGCCAGCAGTTCCCCGACAGTCATCTCTGGAAACACCATATATTTT.